The entry below gives a single TCR beta chain sequence along with its context. Its antigen is currently unknown. Trimming removed 0 bases from V and 10 bases from J, with 13 bases in between. In germline, CDR1 is GTSNPN, CDR2 SVGIG (reference sequence). This CDR3 has 14 amino acids. The sample originates from a study of radiotherapy plus CTLA-4 blockade in lung cancer. The protocol was immunoSEQ multiplex PCR, while the TCRdb copy is restricted to in-frame clones and leaves out a portion. This sample has about 48,000 clones, with 75% to 90% found just once. General study findings and limits: Peripheral blood showed expansion of tumor-derived TCR clones after radiotherapy and ipilimumab. Reportedly, early blood T cell clone dynamics best predicted response, with interferon-beta.

This clonotype was sampled from a human donor with non-small cell lung cancer that progressed on radiotherapy plus ipilimumab. Some clones in this sample may be carry-over from other donors' samples. V and J are TRBV30 and TRBJ1-6, with D possibly being TRBD1 (6 bases). Here the sequenced sample was peripheral blood, taken from a patient treated with radiotherapy plus ipilimumab. The CDR3 is CAWSVRDMMSPLHF. The CDR3, as DNA: TGTGCCTGGAGTGTCCGGGACATGATGTCACCCCTCCACTTT.